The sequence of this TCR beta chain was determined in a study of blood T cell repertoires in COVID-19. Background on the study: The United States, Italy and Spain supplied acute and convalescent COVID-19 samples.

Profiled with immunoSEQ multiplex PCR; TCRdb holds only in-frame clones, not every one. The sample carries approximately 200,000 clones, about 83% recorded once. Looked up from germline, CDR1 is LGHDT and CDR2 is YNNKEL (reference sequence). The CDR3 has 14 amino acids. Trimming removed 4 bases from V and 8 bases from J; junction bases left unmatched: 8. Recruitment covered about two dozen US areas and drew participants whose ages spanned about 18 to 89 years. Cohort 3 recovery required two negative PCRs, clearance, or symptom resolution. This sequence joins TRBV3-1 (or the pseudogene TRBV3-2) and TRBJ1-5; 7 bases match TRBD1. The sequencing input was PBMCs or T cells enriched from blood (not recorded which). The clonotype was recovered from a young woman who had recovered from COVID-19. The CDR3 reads CASSLTGTAEPQHF. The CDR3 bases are TGTGCCAGCAGCCTAACCGGGACAGCCGAGCCCCAGCATTTT.